Listed here are 23 T cell receptor beta chains from one sample, sequenced in a study of shared clonotypes between healthy human individuals. Profiling relied on immunoSEQ multiplex PCR, and the TCRdb table lists in-frame clones only, not all of them. The table includes around 1.5 million clones, 95% to 99% detected once. The specimen sequenced was naive CD4+ T cells sorted from blood. Regarding subset: CD45RA+ positively selected. The source of these receptors is a young man in good health.

This clone was detected once. The chain joins TRBV6-1 to TRBJ2-3; 11 bases align to TRBD2. Germline V lookup: CDR1 MNHNS, CDR2 SASEGT. V lost 5 bases to trimming and J lost 6 bases; unmatched junction nucleotides: 7. This CDR3 has 15 residues. CDR3 DNA sequence: TGTGCCAGCAGTATTGTAGCGGGAGGGTACGATACGCAGTATTTT. Its protein product is CASSIVAGGYDTQYF.

The rearrangement joins TRBV19 to TRBJ2-1, with TRBD2 as a possible D gene (5 bases). CDR1 is LNHDA and CDR2 is SQIVND in the germline V gene (reference sequence). V was shortened by 6 bases and J by 13 bases, with 13 bases between the two germline ends. There are 11 residues in the CDR3. CDR3 loop: CASSEGPTQFF. In nucleotides, the CDR3 is TGTGCCAGTAGCGAGGGCCCAACCCAGTTCTTC.

J is TRBJ1-1 and V is TRBV18; D is ambiguous. The CDR3 length is 17 residues. CDR1 KGHSH and CDR2 LQKENI come from the germline V gene. Trimming pared 1 base from V and 0 bases from J, leaving 15 bases between. CDR3 nucleotides: TGTGCCAGCTCACCACTCGGCTCTCCTATTATGAACACTGAAGCTTTCTTT. This sequence encodes CASSPLGSPIMNTEAFF.

This clone was picked up one time. The rearrangement joins TRBV10-3 to TRBJ1-4; TRBD1 aligns across 7 bases. J was trimmed by 3 bases and V by 2 bases; bases with no gene match: 6. The germline V gene encodes CDR1 ENHRY and CDR2 SYGVKD. This CDR3 comprises 16 residues. As DNA, the CDR3 is TGTGCCATCAGTGAGCTCCGACAGGGCTCTAATGAAAAACTGTTTTTT. It codes for CAISELRQGSNEKLFF.

The chain couples TRBV18 to TRBJ2-7, with D unclear. Germline V gene sequence: CDR1 KGHSH, CDR2 LQKENI. The germline V and J ends were trimmed by 0 bases and 2 bases, with 5 bases remaining between them. This CDR3 contains 13 residues. As DNA, the CDR3 is TGTGCCAGCTCACCACCTTATCCCTACGAGCAGTACTTC. This codes for CASSPPYPYEQYF.

In this sample, this clone turned up once. The gene calls are TRBV10-2 and TRBJ2-7; 14 bases are shared with TRBD2. The V and J ends lost 7 bases and 2 bases, in that order; junction bases with no gene match: 4. The CDR3 is made up of 15 amino acids. Germline V lookup: CDR1 WSHSY, CDR2 SAAADI. The CDR3 protein is CASKGLAGGTYEQYF. As DNA, the CDR3 is TGCGCCAGCAAAGGACTAGCGGGAGGAACCTACGAGCAGTACTTC.

The chain has TRBV30 and TRBJ2-4; the D call may be TRBD1 or TRBD2 (6 bases each). CDR3 size: 15 residues. With 1 base removed from V and 0 bases from J, the gap between germline ends came to 10 bases. The germline V gene has CDR1 GTSNPN and CDR2 SVGIG (reference sequence). The CDR3 sequence: CAWSDGGRAKNIQYF. As DNA, the CDR3 is TGTGCCTGGAGTGACGGGGGCAGAGCCAAAAACATTCAGTACTTC.

This chain uses TRBV6-6 with TRBJ1-1; D remains unclear. The V end lost 0 bases, the J end lost 5 bases, and 10 bases lay between the germline ends. The CDR3 covers 14 residues. Germline assignment: CDR1 MNHNY and CDR2 SVGAGI (reference sequence). The CDR3 nucleotides are TGTGCCAGCAGTTACTCCAAAACTGGGACTGAAGCTTTCTTT. This translates into CASSYSKTGTEAFF.

The chain recombines TRBV10-3 with TRBJ2-6; D may be TRBD1 (5 bases). Germline V lookup: CDR1 ENHRY, CDR2 SYGVKD. The V gene lost 10 bases and the J gene lost 0 bases, with 7 bases spanning the gap. The CDR3 sequence is 13 residues long. The CDR3 is CATDSSGANVLTF. DNA of the CDR3: TGTGCCACCGACAGCTCTGGGGCCAACGTCCTGACTTTC.

V is TRBV9 and J is TRBJ2-2; 7 bases line up with TRBD2. CDR1 is SGDLS and CDR2 is YYNGEE in the germline V gene. The CDR3 sequence is 16 residues long. The V and J ends lost 0 bases and 3 bases, in that order; junction bases with no gene match: 5. This CDR3 reads CASSVGAGRDTGELFF. DNA of the CDR3: TGTGCCAGCAGCGTAGGAGCGGGACGAGACACCGGGGAGCTGTTTTTT.

In the case of this clone: Other DNA sequences in this sample translate to the same CDR3. The chain joins TRBV18 to TRBJ2-7; 12 nucleotides match TRBD2. The CDR3 covers 15 residues. V trimming: 4 bases; J trimming: 2 bases; junction bases outside the gene matches: 3. Germline V gene sequence: CDR1 KGHSH, CDR2 LQKENI. CDR3 residues: CASSLGLAGAYEQYF. CDR3 nucleotide sequence: TGTGCCAGCTCACTGGGACTAGCGGGCGCCTACGAGCAGTACTTC.

The chain carries TRBV28 and TRBJ1-1, with a tentative D call TRBD1 (5 bases). The CDR3 has 14 amino acids. Trimming took off 3 bases at V and 3 bases at J, with 11 bases between the two ends. Germline lookup yields CDR1 MDHEN and CDR2 SYDVKM. The CDR3 nucleotides read TGTGCCAGCAGTTTGCGGGGGTCGTACACTGAAGCTTTCTTT. Translated, it gives CASSLRGSYTEAFF.

V usage is TRBV15 and J usage is TRBJ1-4, with 9 bases identical to TRBD1. V lost 3 bases and J lost 8; bases outside the gene matches: 7. Germline-derived CDR1 and CDR2 are LNHNV and YYDKDF (reference sequence). This CDR3 contains 15 residues. CDR3 in DNA: TGTGCCACCAGCAGCCACGGACAGGGGATGGAAAAACTGTTTTTT. It codes for CATSSHGQGMEKLFF.

Comment on this clone: Within the sample, other DNA sequences also encode this same CDR3. The chain recombines TRBV9 with TRBJ1-2, with a possible D match to TRBD1 (6 bases). CDR3 size: 13 residues. With 3 bases removed from V and 4 bases from J, the gap between germline ends came to 10 bases. Germline-derived CDR1 and CDR2 are SGDLS and YYNGEE. CDR3: CASSAGQSYGYTF. The CDR3 coding sequence is TGTGCCAGCAGCGCTGGACAGAGCTATGGCTACACCTTC.

This chain links TRBV15 with TRBJ2-3, with D perhaps matching TRBD1 or TRBD2 (5 bases each). The ends were cut back, 3 bases at V and 3 bases at J, with 19 bases in the middle. The CDR3 has 17 residues. CDR1 is LNHNV, CDR2 YYDKDF, per germline (reference sequence). The CDR3 nucleotides are TGTGCCACCAGCAGGATTCCCGGGACCGGACGGACAGATACGCAGTATTTT. Amino acid sequence: CATSRIPGTGRTDTQYF. The entire variable domain, with the rest obtained from reference TRBV15 and TRBJ2-3, is as follows: DAMVIQNPRYQVTQFGKPVTLSCSQTLNHNVMYWYQQKSSQAPKLLFHYYDKDFNNEADTPDNFQSRRPNTSFCFLDIRSPGLGDTAMYLCATSRIPGTGRTDTQYFGPGTRLTVL.

A word on this clone: The same CDR3 can be traced to other DNA sequences in this sample. This chain joins TRBV29-1 and TRBJ1-2; 7 positions agree with TRBD1. CDR3 size: 12 residues. In germline, CDR1 is SQVTM, CDR2 ANQGSEA. V shed 7 bases, J shed 4 bases, and the junction held 6 bases outside the gene matches. DNA for the CDR3: TGCAGCGCCCTGACAGGGAGCTATGGCTACACCTTC. Protein: CSALTGSYGYTF.

The V and J genes are TRBV10-3 and TRBJ1-2; 9 positions agree with TRBD1. The J segment lost 3 bases and the V segment lost 0 bases, leaving 5 bases of the junction unmatched. This CDR3 contains 16 residues. Germline CDR1 and CDR2: ENHRY and SYGVKD. This chain's CDR3 is CAISESRTGVDYGYTF. The CDR3 DNA reads TGTGCCATCAGTGAGTCCCGGACAGGGGTGGACTATGGCTACACCTTC.

The chain combines TRBV4-3 with TRBJ2-3, with 8 positions matching TRBD2. J was trimmed by 7 bases and V by 3 bases; bases with no gene match: 6. The CDR3 has 14 amino acids. From germline, CDR1 is LGHNA and CDR2 YSLEER. The CDR3: CASSQGRGGYTQYF. CDR3 in DNA: TGCGCCAGCAGCCAGGGACGGGGGGGTTATACGCAGTATTTT.

V usage is TRBV4-3 and J usage is TRBJ2-3, with D unclear. V lost 5 bases to trimming and J lost 4 bases, with 16 bases between them. The length of the CDR3 is 15 residues. Germline V gene data show CDR1 as LGHNA and CDR2 as YSLEER. The CDR3 sequence is CASSYSGSSADTQYF. DNA of the CDR3: TGCGCCAGCAGCTACTCTGGTAGTTCTGCAGATACGCAGTATTTT.

CDR3 residues: CASSYSTAGSYEQYF. CDR3 nucleotides: TGTGCCAGCAGTTACTCCACAGCGGGGAGTTACGAGCAGTACTTC. The chain is built from TRBV6-6 and TRBJ2-7; 7 bases align to TRBD2. After removal of 0 bases from V and 4 bases from J, the junction contained 6 bases not matched to a gene. Germline V gives CDR1 MNHNY, CDR2 SVGAGI (reference sequence). The CDR3 totals 15 residues.

The chain recombines TRBV5-1 with TRBJ2-5; 11 bases are shared with TRBD2. With V trimmed by 5 bases and J by 10 bases, 7 bases remained unmatched. Germline assignment: CDR1 SGHRS and CDR2 YFSETQ. This CDR3 is 13 amino acids long. The CDR3 sequence is CASRAPGLAVQYF. Here the CDR3 DNA reads TGCGCCAGCAGGGCACCGGGACTAGCGGTCCAGTACTTC.

V is TRBV5-4 and J is TRBJ2-1, with D possibly being TRBD1 (6 bases). CDR3 size: 14 residues. Germline CDR1 and CDR2: SGHNT and YYREEE (reference sequence). V was cut by 4 bases and J by 3 bases, with 11 bases left in between. The CDR3 sequence: CASSHRDNYNEQFF. The CDR3 nucleotides are TGTGCCAGCAGCCACCGGGACAACTACAATGAGCAGTTCTTC. Variable domain in full (rest from reference TRBV5-4 and TRBJ2-1): ETGVTQSPTHLIKTRGQQVTLRCSSQSGHNTVSWYQQALGQGPQFIFQYYREEENGRGNFPPRFSGLQFPNYSSELNVNALELDDSALYLCASSHRDNYNEQFFGPGTRLTVL.

This clone was observed a single time. The chain has TRBV2 and TRBJ2-1; 7 nucleotides align to TRBD1. V lost 5 bases, J lost 7 bases, and 20 bases stayed unmatched. Germline lookup yields CDR1 SNHLY and CDR2 FYNNEI. This CDR3 is built from 18 residues. The CDR3 region is CASSSLTPLRQGGNEQFF. DNA of the CDR3: TGTGCCAGCAGTTCCCTAACCCCGCTAAGACAGGGCGGGAATGAGCAGTTCTTC.